This T cell receptor (beta chain) was recorded in a study of shared clonotypes between healthy human individuals. Study background: CD4 naive and memory got three plates each, CD8 naive two, CD8 memory one.

Comments on this clone: The antigen is undetermined.

Splitting of each subset's genomic DNA was done evenly across several immunoSEQ plates. The protocol was immunoSEQ multiplex PCR, while the TCRdb copy is restricted to in-frame clones and leaves out a portion. Here the sample spans some 2,100,000 clones, about 92% being singletons. Germline CDR1 is SGHNT and CDR2 is YYREEE (reference sequence). The CDR3 has 15 amino acids. Trimming took 4 bases from V and 3 from J; bases not matched to a gene: 5. As defined, naive CD8 cells were CD45RO-negative and positively selected for CCR7, with terminally differentiated effector memory CD45RA+ cells excluded. Study-wide results and limits: Incompleteness in sorted-subset sequencing, despite large depth, was shown by rarefaction.

V is TRBV5-4 and J is TRBJ2-7, with 12 bases identical to TRBD2. Specimen: naive CD8+ T cells from PBMCs. This clonotype was obtained from a young man in good health. Some clones in this sample may be carry-over from other donors' samples. In DNA form, the CDR3 reads TGTGCCAGCAGCATTGGACTAGCGGGGAGCTACGAGCAGTACTTC. Amino acids: CASSIGLAGSYEQYF.